The entry below describes one T cell receptor (beta chain). Its antigen is not identified. These data originate in a study of cytomegalovirus exposure and HLA in healthy donors. About the research overall: The 95 to 150 validation repertoires used a platform that matched the one used for the 600 to 700 first-cohort repertoires, as a later analysis reported. General study points: The listing of 150 or so TCR beta chains classed them as cytomegalovirus-associated. The tendency of first-cohort TCR clusters to co-occur in the approximately 120 validation repertoires was identified by a subsequent analysis. Reports described diagnosis of cytomegalovirus status by the classifier as highly specific and sensitive.

TCRdb's copy holds only in-frame clones and misses some; the assay was immunoSEQ multiplex PCR. The sample has about 68,000 clones; roughly 96% are singletons. CDR3 size: 14 residues. The germline V gene has CDR1 MNHEY and CDR2 SVGAGI. The germline V and J ends were trimmed by 7 bases and 4 bases, with 14 bases remaining between them. Source material: PBMCs. The chain uses TRBV6-5 and TRBJ2-1; D ambiguous. The origin of this receptor is a young man in good health and CMV-seronegative. The CDR3 sequence is CASTNSRRYNEQFF. The CDR3 coding sequence is TGTGCCAGCACCAACTCCCGGCGGTACAATGAGCAGTTCTTC.